The clone carrying this T cell receptor (beta chain) has a handful of counts. The antigen is undetermined. CDR3 length: 14 residues. The V and J ends lost 4 bases and 1 base respectively, with 10 bases between them. Germline values: CDR1 SGDLS, CDR2 YYNGEE. Sequencing targeted expressed TCRB transcripts, as all isolated RNA had been reverse transcribed. Roughly 3.6 million reads was the average for naive, central memory and regulatory T cell samples. Produced via immunoSEQ multiplex PCR; TCRdb's table is partial and in-frame only. This table holds some 360,000 clones, about 18% found once. The data are from a study of beta chain features in type 1 diabetes. General study results and limits: The question left open here concerned HLA type influencing TCRB rearrangement. People with Type 1 diabetes carried modestly yet significantly shorter TCRB CDR3s in all four CD4+ subsets. Compared with healthy donors, patients appeared to share more similar naive, central memory and regulatory TCRB repertoires.

The rearrangement links TRBV9 to TRBJ2-3; a weak D match, TRBD2 (6 bases). The sequence derives from a woman aged 18-29 years in good health. The sequencing sample was made of naive CD4+ T cells from blood. The CDR3 region has the DNA TGTGCCAGCAGCTTCCAGCGGGGCACAGATACGCAGTATTTT. This gives the protein CASSFQRGTDTQYF. Full variable domain (outside the CDR3, taken from reference TRBV9 and TRBJ2-3): DSGVTQTPKHLITATGQRVTLRCSPRSGDLSVYWYQQSLDQGLQFLIQYYNGEERAKGNILERFSAQQFPDLHSELNLSSLELGDSALYFCASSFQRGTDTQYFGPGTRLTVL.